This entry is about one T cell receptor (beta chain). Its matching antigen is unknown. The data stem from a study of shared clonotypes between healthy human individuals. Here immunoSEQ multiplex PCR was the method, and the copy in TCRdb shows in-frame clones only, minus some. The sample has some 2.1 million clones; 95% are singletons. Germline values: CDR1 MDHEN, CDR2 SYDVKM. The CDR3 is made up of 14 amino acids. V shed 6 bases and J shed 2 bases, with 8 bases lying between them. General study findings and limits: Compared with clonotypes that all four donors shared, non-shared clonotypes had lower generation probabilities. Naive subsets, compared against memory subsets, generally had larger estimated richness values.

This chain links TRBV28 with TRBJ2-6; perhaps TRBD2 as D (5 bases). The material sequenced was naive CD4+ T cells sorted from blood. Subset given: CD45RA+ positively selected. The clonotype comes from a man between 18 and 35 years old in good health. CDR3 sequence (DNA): TGTGCCAGCAGCCAGGAGGCTGGGGCCAACGTCCTGACTTTC. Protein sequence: CASSQEAGANVLTF.